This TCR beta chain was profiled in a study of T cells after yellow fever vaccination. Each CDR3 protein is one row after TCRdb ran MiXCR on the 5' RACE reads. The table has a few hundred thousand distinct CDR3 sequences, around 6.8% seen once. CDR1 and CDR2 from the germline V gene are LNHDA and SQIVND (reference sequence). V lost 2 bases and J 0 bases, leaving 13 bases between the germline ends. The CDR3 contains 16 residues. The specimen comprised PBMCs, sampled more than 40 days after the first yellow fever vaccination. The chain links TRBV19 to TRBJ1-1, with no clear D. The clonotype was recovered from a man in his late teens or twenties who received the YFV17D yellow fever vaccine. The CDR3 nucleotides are TGTGCCAGTAGTATATTTCATTATCGGGTGAACACTGAAGCTTTCTTT. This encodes CASSIFHYRVNTEAFF.